One and the same sample provided the 19 T cell receptor beta chains below, sequenced in a study of early T cells in non-severe SARS-CoV-2 infection. TCRdb re-called the 5' RACE reads with MiXCR, one entry per CDR3 protein. This sample has tens of thousands of distinct CDR3 sequences, with approximately 17% found just once. Material: whole blood, obtained at baseline. All receptors derive from an adult who was a healthcare worker with PCR-confirmed SARS-CoV-2 infection or an uninfected control (not recorded which).

This sequence joins TRBV27 and TRBJ2-2; TRBD1 might be the D (6 bases). Germline loops: CDR1 MNHEY, CDR2 SMNVEV (reference sequence). The CDR3 length is 13 residues. V was trimmed by 2 bases and J by 11 bases, leaving 12 bases between them. The CDR3 is CASSLAGVGELFF. CDR3 bases: TGTGCCAGCAGTTTAGCAGGGGTTGGAGAGCTGTTTTTT.

The chain couples TRBV5-1 to TRBJ2-3; no reliable D call. The CDR3 sequence is 14 residues long. Germline V gene sequence: CDR1 SGHRS, CDR2 YFSETQ. V dropped 0 bases and J dropped 0 bases, with 5 bases sitting between them. The chain's CDR3 is CASSLVRSTDTQYF. The CDR3 DNA follows: TGCGCCAGCAGCTTGGTTCGTAGCACAGATACGCAGTATTTT.

In its sample, this clonotype was seen a few times. V is TRBV6-5 and J is TRBJ1-1; no clear D. CDR3 length equals 13 residues. Deletions cut 0 bases from V and 3 bases from J, with 5 bases between. Germline CDR1 is MNHEY and CDR2 is SVGAGI. The CDR3 reads CASSYSAYTEAFF. DNA for the CDR3: TGTGCCAGCAGTTACTCGGCATACACTGAAGCTTTCTTT.

This clonotype was detected a few times. The J gene is TRBJ2-7, the V gene TRBV11-2; TRBD2 might be the D (6 bases). This CDR3 has 16 residues. V was shortened by 5 bases and J by 13 bases, with 30 bases between the two germline ends. Germline-derived CDR1 and CDR2 are SGHAT and FQNNGV. The CDR3: CASSLQHTGRMDVGYF. In nucleotides, the CDR3 is TGTGCCAGCAGCCTGCAGCATACGGGGAGGATGGACGTGGGCTACTTC.

This clonotype was seen only a few times. CDR3 nucleotide sequence: TGTGCCAGCGGGGCGGGTGCCGGGGAGCTGTTTTTT. Its translation is CASGAGAGELFF. The rearrangement links TRBV2 to TRBJ2-2, with D tentatively TRBD1 or TRBD2 (5 bases each). This CDR3 comprises 12 residues. V lost 8 bases and J 6 bases, leaving 10 bases between the germline ends. Germline V lookup: CDR1 SNHLY, CDR2 FYNNEI.

This clonotype appeared a few times. This chain joins TRBV5-4 and TRBJ1-2; no reliable D call. CDR1 is SGHNT, CDR2 YYREEE, per germline (reference sequence). Trimming cost V 4 bases and J 0 bases, with 7 bases left between them. The CDR3 extends over 13 amino acids. The CDR3 region has the DNA TGTGCCAGCAGCCCCGACACTAACTATGGCTACACCTTC. It yields the protein CASSPDTNYGYTF.

V is TRBV7-9 and J is TRBJ2-1, with D possibly matching TRBD2 (6 bases). In germline, CDR1 is SEHNR, CDR2 FQNEAQ (reference sequence). V lost 5 bases to trimming and J lost 6 bases, with 20 bases between them. This CDR3 region has 16 residues. The CDR3 sequence is CASSTNREPMANEQFF. The DNA for the CDR3 is TGTGCCAGCAGCACTAACCGGGAGCCTATGGCCAATGAGCAGTTCTTC.

In this sample, this clonotype turned up a few times. The V and J genes are TRBV20-1 and TRBJ2-3; 7 bases match TRBD2. The V segment lost 3 bases and the J segment 4 bases; nucleotides outside the gene matches: 10. Germline loops: CDR1 DFQATT, CDR2 SNEGSKA (reference sequence). This CDR3 comprises 15 residues. The chain's CDR3 is CSARRASGVSDTQYF. CDR3 bases: TGCAGTGCTAGGCGGGCTAGCGGAGTCTCAGATACGCAGTATTTT.

In its sample, this clonotype was seen a few times. The chain uses TRBV6-6 and TRBJ1-5; TRBD1 is a possible D gene (5 bases). The ends were cut back, 4 bases at V and 7 bases at J, with 20 bases in the middle. Germline values: CDR1 MNHNY, CDR2 SVGAGI (reference sequence). The CDR3 contains 16 residues. CDR3 residues: CASSSGQGRGYQPQHF. The CDR3 DNA sequence: TGTGCCAGCAGTTCCGGGCAGGGAAGAGGTTACCAGCCCCAGCATTTT.

This clonotype was observed a handful of times. This CDR3 is CASSLRGGTSSYNEQFF. DNA of the CDR3: TGTGCCAGCAGCCTCAGAGGCGGGACTAGCTCCTACAATGAGCAGTTCTTC. V gene TRBV12-3 or TRBV12-4 combines with J gene TRBJ2-1, with TRBD2 identical over 8 bases. The J segment lost 0 bases and the V segment lost 6 bases, leaving 10 bases of the junction unmatched. The CDR3 spans 17 residues.

The chain employs TRBV11-2 and TRBJ2-7; 8 bases map to TRBD2. In germline, CDR1 is SGHAT, CDR2 FQNNGV. This CDR3 is 14 amino acids long. Trimming cost V 5 bases and J 3 bases; bases outside gene matches: 6. This chain's CDR3 is CASSSSGTFYEQYF. In DNA, the CDR3 is TGTGCCAGCAGCAGTAGCGGGACTTTCTACGAGCAGTACTTC.

This chain uses TRBV7-9 with TRBJ2-5; no reliable D call. V was pared by 1 base and J by 5 bases, with 2 bases between. The CDR3 contains 11 residues. Looked up from germline, CDR1 is SEHNR and CDR2 is FQNEAQ (reference sequence). This CDR3 is CASSLDETQYF. CDR3 sequence (DNA): TGTGCCAGCAGCTTAGATGAGACCCAGTACTTC.

This clonotype showed up just a few times. The chain has TRBV29-1 and TRBJ2-7; 12 bases align to TRBD2. CDR3 length: 17 amino acids. Trimming cost V 4 bases and J 2 bases; bases outside gene matches: 12. The germline gives CDR1 SQVTM, CDR2 ANQGSEA. The CDR3 DNA reads TGCAGCGTTGCTCCGACTAGCGGGAGTTGGATAGCCTACGAGCAGTACTTC. Its translation is CSVAPTSGSWIAYEQYF.

The table lists this clonotype with a few counts. The gene calls are TRBV5-1 and TRBJ2-3; the D is unclear. The CDR3 totals 13 residues. Germline CDR1 SGHRS, CDR2 YFSETQ. Trimming took off 4 bases at V and 1 base at J, with 7 bases between the two ends. Here the CDR3 DNA reads TGCGCCAGCAGCCTTCGCCGCACAGATACGCAGTATTTT. Its translation: CASSLRRTDTQYF. Looking up the rest from reference TRBV5-1 and TRBJ2-3 gives the full variable domain: KAGVTQTPRYLIKTRGQQVTLSCSPISGHRSVSWYQQTPGQGLQFLFEYFSETQRNKGNFPGRFSGRQFSNSRSEMNVSTLELGDSALYLCASSLRRTDTQYFGPGTRLTVL.

This chain links TRBV5-1 with TRBJ2-6; D is perhaps TRBD2 (5 bases). Germline CDR1 and CDR2: SGHRS and YFSETQ. CDR3 size: 17 residues. Trimming removed 2 bases from V and 0 bases from J, with 12 bases in between. DNA of the CDR3: TGCGCCAGCAGCTTTCGGGGAAGGTCCTCTGGGGCCAACGTCCTGACTTTC. Amino acid sequence: CASSFRGRSSGANVLTF.

This clonotype was observed a handful of times. V gene TRBV4-1 combines with J gene TRBJ2-2; D gene unclear. This CDR3 spans 15 amino acids. CDR1 MGHRA and CDR2 YSYEKL come from the germline V gene. The V and J ends lost 4 bases and 5 bases respectively, with 14 bases between them. In nucleotides, the CDR3 is TGCGCCAGCAGCCTCGTTTTAAAGGTGACCGGGGAGCTGTTTTTT. As protein: CASSLVLKVTGELFF.

This chain joins TRBV20-1 and TRBJ2-1; D may be TRBD2 (7 bases). The CDR3 sequence is 14 residues long. V was clipped by 6 bases and J by 0 bases, with 12 bases between them. Germline V gives CDR1 DFQATT, CDR2 SNEGSKA (reference sequence). The CDR3 DNA is TGCAGTGCCAGGGGCGGGAGCTCCTACAATGAGCAGTTCTTC. Amino acid sequence: CSARGGSSYNEQFF.

The CDR3 nucleotides read TGTGCCAGCAGTCCCGGGACACACGATAGTCCCACTGAAGCTTTCTTT. It codes for CASSPGTHDSPTEAFF. This chain connects TRBV14 to TRBJ1-1, with D perhaps matching TRBD1 (6 bases). The CDR3 contains 16 residues. Germline V lookup: CDR1 SGHDN, CDR2 FVKESK. Between the trimmed V and J ends, which lost 6 bases and 4 bases, there was a span of 21 bases.

This clonotype has only a few counts. The rearrangement links TRBV11-2 to TRBJ2-7; TRBD1 aligns across 9 bases. CDR1 is SGHAT and CDR2 is FQNNGV in the germline V gene. This CDR3 region has 14 residues. V gave up 0 bases and J gave up 4 bases; unmatched junction bases: 1. Here the CDR3 DNA reads TGTGCCAGCAGCTTAGAACAGGGGGCGTACGAGCAGTACTTC. It specifies CASSLEQGAYEQYF.